These T cell receptor beta chains were read from a single sample in a study of response to subunit inactivated influenza vaccine. TCRdb ran MiXCR on the RT-PCR reads and lists one entry per CDR3 protein. The data show hundreds of thousands of distinct CDR3 sequences, 16% seen once. This sample comprised CD4+ T cells sorted from PBMCs, obtained 23 to 25 months after vaccination. The receptor set was obtained from a man between 50 and 69 years old who received an inactivated influenza vaccine. Both conserved end residues are part of each CDR3. Fields, in order: J gene, D gene, clone size, CDR3 length, V gene, CDR3 protein, CDR3 DNA. The D gene is left open where the match is weak. Expanded clones are given a class, and other clones once, few, many or no size at all.

TRBJ1-5 | TRBD1 | few | 13 | TRBV20-1 | CSASTGGEEPQHF | TGCAGTGCTAGCACAGGGGGCGAAGAGCCCCAGCATTTT
TRBJ2-5 | . | few | 13 | TRBV12-5 | CASAMGGGETQYF | TGTGCTAGTGCCATGGGGGGAGGCGAGACCCAGTACTTC
TRBJ2-1 | . | . | 14 | TRBV7-2 | CASSLARGSSEQFF | TGTGCCAGCAGCTTAGCGAGGGGGTCGAGTGAGCAGTTCTTC
TRBJ2-1 | . | . | 12 | TRBV20-1 | CSARNPAAEQFF | TGCAGTGCTAGAAACCCAGCAGCCGAGCAGTTCTTC
TRBJ2-7 | TRBD2 | few | 14 | TRBV7-2 | CASSWGRVSYEQYF | TGTGCCAGCAGCTGGGGGAGGGTATCCTACGAGCAGTACTTC
TRBJ2-7 | . | . | 11 | TRBV28 | CASSIQYEQYF | TGTGCCAGCAGTATACAGTACGAGCAGTACTTC
TRBJ1-2 | TRBD1 | . | 15 | TRBV4-2 | CASSQYDRDDYGYTF | TGTGCCAGCAGCCAATACGACAGGGATGACTATGGCTACACCTTC
TRBJ1-1 | . | . | 13 | TRBV5-6 | CASRLQVLPEAFF | TGTGCCAGCCGTTTGCAAGTTCTGCCTGAAGCTTTCTTT
TRBJ1-5 | . | few | 15 | TRBV4-3 | CASSRDNGKDQPQHF | TGCGCCAGCAGTCGGGACAACGGAAAGGATCAGCCCCAGCATTTT
TRBJ2-5 | . | once | 16 | TRBV3-1 | CASSLRSGWGRETQYF | TGTGCCAGCAGCCTACGCTCTGGTTGGGGGCGTGAGACCCAGTACTTC
TRBJ2-7 | TRBD1 | few | 17 | TRBV11-2 | CASSFATGDRASYEQYF | TGTGCCAGCAGCTTCGCCACCGGGGACAGGGCGTCCTACGAGCAGTACTTC
TRBJ2-6 | . | many | 14 | TRBV5-6 | CASSLSSGANVLTF | TGTGCCAGCAGCTTAAGTTCAGGGGCCAACGTCCTGACTTTC
TRBJ1-2 | . | few | 14 | TRBV6-1 | CATGRGKGDYGYTF | TGTGCCACCGGAAGGGGAAAAGGTGACTATGGCTACACCTTC
TRBJ2-7 | TRBD1 | few | 15 | TRBV5-1 | CASSLGQGARNEQYF | TGCGCCAGCAGCTTGGGACAGGGGGCGCGTAACGAGCAGTACTTC
TRBJ2-1 | TRBD2 | many | 16 | TRBV4-2 | CASSQVLGLAINEQFF | TGTGCCAGCAGCCAAGTCCTTGGACTAGCTATCAATGAGCAGTTCTTC
TRBJ2-5 | . | few | 15 | TRBV20-1 | CSARDAGKVTETQYF | TGCAGTGCTAGAGATGCCGGGAAGGTGACGGAGACCCAGTACTTC
TRBJ2-1 | . | . | 14 | TRBV4-3 | CASSQNLALNEQFF | TGCGCCAGCAGCCAAAACCTGGCCCTCAATGAGCAGTTCTTC
TRBJ1-1 | TRBD1 | . | 15 | TRBV3-1 | CASSQEWVRGTEAFF | TGTGCCAGCAGCCAAGAATGGGTCAGGGGGACTGAAGCTTTCTTT
TRBJ2-5 | TRBD2 | many | 15 | TRBV20-1 | CSATPGSGRTETQYF | TGCAGTGCTACCCCGGGAAGCGGGAGAACAGAGACCCAGTACTTC
TRBJ2-3 | TRBD2 | few | 14 | TRBV10-2 | CASDSGKSTDTQYF | TGCGCCAGCGATAGCGGGAAGAGCACAGATACGCAGTATTTT
TRBJ2-2 | TRBD1 | . | 12 | TRBV29-1 | CSVNRGSGELFF | TGCAGCGTTAACAGGGGATCCGGGGAGCTGTTTTTT
TRBJ2-5 | TRBD1 | few | 16 | TRBV28 | CASSLSVGTGEETQYF | TGTGCCAGCAGTTTAAGCGTAGGGACAGGGGAAGAGACCCAGTACTTC
TRBJ2-5 | TRBD1 | many | 14 | TRBV12-3/TRBV12-4 | CASSQWDSQETQYF | TGTGCCAGCAGTCAGTGGGACAGTCAAGAGACCCAGTACTTC
TRBJ2-1 | TRBD2 | few | 16 | TRBV20-1 | CSAREGGGGTIDEQFF | TGCAGTGCTAGAGAAGGAGGCGGGGGTACTATCGATGAGCAGTTCTTC
TRBJ2-2 | TRBD2 | . | 17 | TRBV2 | CASSETTSSASTGELFF | TGTGCCAGCAGTGAAACGACTAGCTCAGCGAGCACCGGGGAGCTGTTTTTT
TRBJ2-2 | TRBD2 | many | 15 | TRBV6-1 | CASSHSGVDTGELFF | TGTGCCAGCAGTCATAGCGGGGTGGACACCGGGGAGCTGTTTTTT
TRBJ1-4 | TRBD1 | few | 15 | TRBV25-1 | CASSEGQVTNEKLFF | TGTGCCAGCAGTGAGGGACAGGTGACTAATGAAAAACTGTTTTTT
TRBJ2-1 | TRBD2 | many | 14 | TRBV20-1 | CSARASGRAGEQFF | TGCAGTGCTAGAGCTAGCGGGAGGGCGGGTGAGCAGTTCTTC
TRBJ2-3 | TRBD2 | few | 16 | TRBV9 | CASSVDGAGGSDTQYF | TGTGCCAGCAGCGTAGACGGGGCGGGAGGGTCAGATACGCAGTATTTT
TRBJ2-7 | . | many | 14 | TRBV12-3/TRBV12-4 | CASSLGQGVYEQYF | TGTGCCAGCAGTTTGGGCCAGGGAGTCTACGAGCAGTACTTC
TRBJ2-1 | . | . | 14 | TRBV5-1 | CASSEGGSYNEQFF | TGCGCCAGCAGCGAAGGGGGGTCCTACAATGAGCAGTTCTTC
TRBJ1-4 | . | few | 14 | TRBV5-6 | CASSRRDINEKLFF | TGTGCCAGCAGCCGGCGGGACATTAATGAAAAACTGTTTTTT
TRBJ2-3 | . | . | 13 | TRBV12-3/TRBV12-4 | CASSLGALYTQYF | TGTGCCAGCAGTCTGGGGGCTTTGTATACGCAGTATTTT
TRBJ1-5 | . | few | 11 | TRBV28 | CASQGYQPQHF | TGTGCCAGTCAGGGATATCAGCCCCAGCATTTT
TRBJ2-3 | . | few | 16 | TRBV12-3/TRBV12-4 | CASTPRRQIVTDTQYF | TGTGCCAGCACCCCAAGGCGACAGATAGTAACAGATACGCAGTATTTT
TRBJ1-4 | . | few | 14 | TRBV20-1 | CSARAGAVNEKLFF | TGCAGTGCTAGAGCTGGGGCAGTTAATGAAAAACTGTTTTTT
TRBJ2-3 | TRBD2 | few | 14 | TRBV9 | CASSVPGGTDTQYF | TGTGCCAGCAGCGTACCCGGGGGGACAGATACGCAGTATTTT
TRBJ1-4 | . | . | 15 | TRBV29-1 | CSVKRWDATNEKLFF | TGCAGCGTAAAACGGTGGGACGCAACTAATGAAAAACTGTTTTTT
TRBJ1-1 | . | many | 14 | TRBV6-1 | CASSEARDGRSTVF | TGTGCCAGCAGTGAAGCTCGGGACGGACGTTCTACGGTCTTT
TRBJ1-5 | . | . | 13 | TRBV10-3 | CAISVGLNQPQHF | TGTGCCATCAGTGTAGGTTTGAATCAGCCCCAGCATTTT
TRBJ2-1 | TRBD2 | many | 16 | TRBV3-1 | CASSQDLAGGHNEQFF | TGTGCCAGCAGCCAAGACTTAGCGGGAGGTCACAATGAGCAGTTCTTC
TRBJ1-6 | TRBD1 | few | 15 | TRBV29-1 | CSVRRQGYYNSPLHF | TGCAGCGTAAGGAGACAGGGGTATTATAATTCACCCCTCCACTTT
TRBJ2-1 | . | many | 15 | TRBV7-2 | CASSLGPGVYNEQFF | TGTGCCAGCAGCTTGGGACCGGGGGTTTACAATGAGCAGTTCTTC
TRBJ2-1 | . | . | 15 | TRBV5-1 | CASSLGPQGNNEQFF | TGCGCCAGCAGCTTGGGGCCACAGGGAAACAATGAGCAGTTCTTC
TRBJ1-2 | . | . | 16 | TRBV25-1 | CASSESAYRGAHGYTF | TGTGCCAGCAGTGAATCCGCCTATCGGGGGGCGCACGGCTACACCTTC
TRBJ1-5 | . | . | 11 | TRBV2 | CASSRDGPQHF | TGTGCCAGCAGCCGGGACGGCCCCCAGCATTTT
TRBJ2-7 | . | few | 13 | TRBV7-2 | CASSLAPVSEQYF | TGTGCCAGCAGCTTAGCACCGGTATCCGAGCAGTACTTC
TRBJ1-1 | . | . | 17 | TRBV3-1 | CASSPPGSSLAGTEAFF | TGTGCCAGCAGCCCGCCCGGGTCTTCCTTGGCTGGGACTGAAGCTTTCTTT